This TCR beta chain derives from a study of blood T cell repertoires in COVID-19. At the level of the study: COVID-19 samples from acute and convalescent phases originated in the United States, Italy and Spain. The cDNA or gDNA used as material had been derived from T cells, B-cell-depleted T cells, or PBMCs.

Trimming stripped 1 base from V and 4 bases from J, with 13 bases between. Germline V gene sequence: CDR1 LNHDA, CDR2 SQIVND (reference sequence). This CDR3 region has 15 residues. As handled by the study authors: Reference gene primers were amplified, and this amplification served to estimate nucleated cell counts. Measured with immunoSEQ multiplex PCR; TCRdb has only the in-frame clones, and not every one. The V and J calls and clone size were taken over from that table, and D and trimming were inferred from the DNA. The sample lists 54,000 or so clones; roughly 80% were seen once. The chain has TRBV19 and TRBJ1-2; D may be TRBD1 (6 bases). This receptor was identified in a woman aged 55-69 years with acute or convalescent COVID-19. The sample was peripheral blood. Here the CDR3 reads CASSIGAGAAYGYTF. CDR3 nucleotides: TGTGCCAGTAGTATAGGCGCAGGGGCTGCCTATGGCTACACCTTC. The complete variable domain, with remaining parts taken from reference TRBV19 and TRBJ1-2, reads DGGITQSPKYLFRKEGQNVTLSCEQNLNHDAMYWYRQDPGQGLRLIYYSQIVNDFQKGDIAEGYSVSREKKESFPLTVTSAQKNPTAFYLCASSIGAGAAYGYTFGSGTRLTVV.